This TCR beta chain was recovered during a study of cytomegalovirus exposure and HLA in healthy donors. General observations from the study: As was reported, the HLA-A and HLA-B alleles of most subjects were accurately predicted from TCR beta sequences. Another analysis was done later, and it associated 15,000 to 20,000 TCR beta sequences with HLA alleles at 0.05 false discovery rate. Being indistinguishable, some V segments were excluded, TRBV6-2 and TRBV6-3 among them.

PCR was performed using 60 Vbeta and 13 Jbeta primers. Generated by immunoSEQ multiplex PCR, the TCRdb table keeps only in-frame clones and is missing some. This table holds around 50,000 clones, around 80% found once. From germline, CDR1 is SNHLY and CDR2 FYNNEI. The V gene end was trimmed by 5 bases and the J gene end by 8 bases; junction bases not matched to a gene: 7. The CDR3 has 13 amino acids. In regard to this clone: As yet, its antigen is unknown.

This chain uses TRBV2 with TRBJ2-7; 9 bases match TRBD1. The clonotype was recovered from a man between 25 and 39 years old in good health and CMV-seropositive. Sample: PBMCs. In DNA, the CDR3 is TGTGCCAGCAGTCCAGGACAGGGGCGGAAGCAGTACTTC. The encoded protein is CASSPGQGRKQYF. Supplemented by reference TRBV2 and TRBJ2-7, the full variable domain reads EPEVTQTPSHQVTQMGQEVILRCVPISNHLYFYWYRQILGQKVEFLVSFYNNEISEKSEIFDDQFSVERPDGSNFTLKIRSTKLEDSAMYFCASSPGQGRKQYFGPGTRLTVT.